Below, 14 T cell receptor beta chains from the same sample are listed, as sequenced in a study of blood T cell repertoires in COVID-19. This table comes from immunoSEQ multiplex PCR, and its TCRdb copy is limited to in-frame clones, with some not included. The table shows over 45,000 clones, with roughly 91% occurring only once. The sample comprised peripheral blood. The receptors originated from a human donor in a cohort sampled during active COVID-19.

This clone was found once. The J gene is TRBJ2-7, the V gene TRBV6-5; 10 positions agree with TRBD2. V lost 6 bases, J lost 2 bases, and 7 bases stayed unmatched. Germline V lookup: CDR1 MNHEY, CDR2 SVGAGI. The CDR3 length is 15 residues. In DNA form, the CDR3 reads TGTGCCAGCAGCCCCGGACTAGCGGAACCCTACGAGCAGTACTTC. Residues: CASSPGLAEPYEQYF.

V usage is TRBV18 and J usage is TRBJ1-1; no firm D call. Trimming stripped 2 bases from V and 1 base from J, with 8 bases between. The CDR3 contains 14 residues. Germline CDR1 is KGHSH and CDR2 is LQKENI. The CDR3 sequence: CASSPTHKNTEAFF. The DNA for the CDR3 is TGTGCCAGCTCACCAACACACAAGAACACTGAAGCTTTCTTT. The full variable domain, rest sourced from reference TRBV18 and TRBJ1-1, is NAGVMQNPRHLVRRRGQEARLRCSPMKGHSHVYWYRQLPEEGLKFMVYLQKENIIDESGMPKERFSAEFPKEGPSILRIQQVVRGDSAAYFCASSPTHKNTEAFFGQGTRLTVV.

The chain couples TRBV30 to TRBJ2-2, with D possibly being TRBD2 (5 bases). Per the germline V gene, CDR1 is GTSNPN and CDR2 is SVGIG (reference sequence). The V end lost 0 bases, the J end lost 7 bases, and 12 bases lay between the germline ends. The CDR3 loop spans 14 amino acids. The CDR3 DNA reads TGTGCCTGGAGTGTACAAGGGAGATACGGGGAGCTGTTTTTT. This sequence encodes CAWSVQGRYGELFF.

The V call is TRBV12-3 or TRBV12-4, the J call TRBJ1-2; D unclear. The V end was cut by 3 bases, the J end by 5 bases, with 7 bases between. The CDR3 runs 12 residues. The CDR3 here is CASSLRQYGYTF. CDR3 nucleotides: TGTGCCAGCAGTTTGAGGCAATATGGCTACACCTTC.

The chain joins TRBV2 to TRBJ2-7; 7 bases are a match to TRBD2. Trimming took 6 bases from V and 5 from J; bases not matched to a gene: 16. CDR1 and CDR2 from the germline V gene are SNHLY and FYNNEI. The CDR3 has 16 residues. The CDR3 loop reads CASRSPTGTIRDEQYF. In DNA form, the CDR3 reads TGTGCCAGCAGATCACCCACCGGGACTATACGCGACGAGCAGTACTTC.

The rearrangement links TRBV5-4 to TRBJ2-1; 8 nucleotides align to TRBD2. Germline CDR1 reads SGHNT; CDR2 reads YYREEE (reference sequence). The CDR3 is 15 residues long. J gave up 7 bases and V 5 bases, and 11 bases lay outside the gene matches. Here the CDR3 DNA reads TGTGCCAGCAGGCGCCCCCTAGCGGGTGGAAATGAGCAGTTCTTC. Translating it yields CASRRPLAGGNEQFF. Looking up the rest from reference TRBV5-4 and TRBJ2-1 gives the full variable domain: ETGVTQSPTHLIKTRGQQVTLRCSSQSGHNTVSWYQQALGQGPQFIFQYYREEENGRGNFPPRFSGLQFPNYSSELNVNALELDDSALYLCASRRPLAGGNEQFFGPGTRLTVL.

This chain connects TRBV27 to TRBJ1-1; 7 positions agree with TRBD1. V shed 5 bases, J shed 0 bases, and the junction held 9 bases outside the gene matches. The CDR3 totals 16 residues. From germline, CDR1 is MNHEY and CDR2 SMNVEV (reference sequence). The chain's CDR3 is CASSPGTALMNTEAFF. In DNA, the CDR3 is TGTGCCAGCAGTCCGGGGACAGCTCTCATGAACACTGAAGCTTTCTTT.

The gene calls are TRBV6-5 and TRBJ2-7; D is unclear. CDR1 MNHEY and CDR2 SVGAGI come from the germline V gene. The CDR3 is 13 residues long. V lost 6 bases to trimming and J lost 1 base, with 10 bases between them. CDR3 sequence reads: CASSHPGSYEQYF. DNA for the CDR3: TGTGCCAGCAGCCATCCAGGTTCCTACGAGCAGTACTTC.

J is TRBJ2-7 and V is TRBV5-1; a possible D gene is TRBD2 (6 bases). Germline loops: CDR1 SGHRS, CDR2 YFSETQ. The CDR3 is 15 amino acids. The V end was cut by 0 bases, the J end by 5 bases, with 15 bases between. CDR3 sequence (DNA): TGCGCCAGCAGCTTGGCCGGGGGATACACTGACGAGCAGTACTTC. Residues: CASSLAGGYTDEQYF.

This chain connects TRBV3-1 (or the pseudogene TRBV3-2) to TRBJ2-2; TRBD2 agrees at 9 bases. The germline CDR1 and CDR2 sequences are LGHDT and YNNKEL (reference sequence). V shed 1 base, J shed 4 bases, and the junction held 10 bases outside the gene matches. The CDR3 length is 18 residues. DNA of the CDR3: TGTGCCAGCAGCCAAGTGGGTAGCGGGGGCGCAATCACCGGGGAGCTGTTTTTT. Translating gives CASSQVGSGGAITGELFF.

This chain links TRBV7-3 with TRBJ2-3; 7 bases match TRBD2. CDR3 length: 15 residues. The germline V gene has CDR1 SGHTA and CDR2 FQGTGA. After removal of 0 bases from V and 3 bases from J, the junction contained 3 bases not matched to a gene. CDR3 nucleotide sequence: TGTGCCAGCAGCTTAACAACTAGCGTTACAGATACGCAGTATTTT. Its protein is CASSLTTSVTDTQYF.

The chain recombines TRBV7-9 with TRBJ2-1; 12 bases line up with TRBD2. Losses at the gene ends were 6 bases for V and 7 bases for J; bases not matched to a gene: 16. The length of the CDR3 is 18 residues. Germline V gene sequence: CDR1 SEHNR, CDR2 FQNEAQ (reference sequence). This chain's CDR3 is CASSPSPSSGRAWNEQFF. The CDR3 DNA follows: TGTGCCAGCAGTCCTTCCCCATCTAGCGGGAGGGCCTGGAATGAGCAGTTCTTC.

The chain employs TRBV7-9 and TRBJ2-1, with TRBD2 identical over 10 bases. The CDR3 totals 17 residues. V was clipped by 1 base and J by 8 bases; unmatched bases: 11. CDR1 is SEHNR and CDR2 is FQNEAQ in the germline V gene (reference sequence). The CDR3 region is CASSLDFFLAGEDEQFF. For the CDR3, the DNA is TGTGCCAGCAGCTTAGATTTTTTCCTAGCGGGAGAAGATGAGCAGTTCTTC.

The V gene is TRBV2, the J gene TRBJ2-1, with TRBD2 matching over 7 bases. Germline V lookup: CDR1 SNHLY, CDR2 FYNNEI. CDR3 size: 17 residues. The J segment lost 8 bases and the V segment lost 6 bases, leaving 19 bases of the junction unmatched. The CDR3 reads CASRLSRLAFSVDEQFF. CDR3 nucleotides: TGTGCCAGCAGACTAAGTAGACTAGCTTTTTCAGTCGATGAGCAGTTCTTC.